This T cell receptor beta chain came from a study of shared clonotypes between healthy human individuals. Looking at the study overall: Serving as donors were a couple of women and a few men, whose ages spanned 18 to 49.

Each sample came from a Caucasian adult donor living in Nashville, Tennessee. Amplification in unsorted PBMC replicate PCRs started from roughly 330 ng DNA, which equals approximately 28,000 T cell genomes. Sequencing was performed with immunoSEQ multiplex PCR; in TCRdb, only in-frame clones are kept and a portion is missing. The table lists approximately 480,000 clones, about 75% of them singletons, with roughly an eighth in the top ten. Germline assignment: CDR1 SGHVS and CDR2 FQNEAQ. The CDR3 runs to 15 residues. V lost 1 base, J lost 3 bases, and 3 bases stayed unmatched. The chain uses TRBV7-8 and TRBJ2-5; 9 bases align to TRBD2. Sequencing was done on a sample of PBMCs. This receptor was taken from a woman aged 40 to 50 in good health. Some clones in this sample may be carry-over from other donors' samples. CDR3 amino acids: CASSLGSGREETQYF. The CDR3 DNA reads TGTGCCAGCAGCTTAGGTAGCGGGAGAGAAGAGACCCAGTACTTC.